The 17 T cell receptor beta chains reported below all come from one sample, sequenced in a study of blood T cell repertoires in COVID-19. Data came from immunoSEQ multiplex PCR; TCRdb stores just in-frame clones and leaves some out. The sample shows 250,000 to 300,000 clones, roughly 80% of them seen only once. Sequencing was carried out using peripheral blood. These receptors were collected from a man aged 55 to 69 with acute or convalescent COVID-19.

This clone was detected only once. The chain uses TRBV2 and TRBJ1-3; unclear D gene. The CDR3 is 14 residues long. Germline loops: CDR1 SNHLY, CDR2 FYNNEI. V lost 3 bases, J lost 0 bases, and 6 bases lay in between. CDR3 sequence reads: CASSDTSSGNTIYF. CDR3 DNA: TGTGCCAGCAGTGATACGAGCTCTGGAAACACCATATATTTT.

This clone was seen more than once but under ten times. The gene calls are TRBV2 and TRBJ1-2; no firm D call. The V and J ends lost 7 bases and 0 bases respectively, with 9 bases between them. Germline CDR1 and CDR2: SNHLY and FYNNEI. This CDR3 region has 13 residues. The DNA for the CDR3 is TGTGCCAGCACTCTTTCAGCTAACTATGGCTACACCTTC. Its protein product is CASTLSANYGYTF.

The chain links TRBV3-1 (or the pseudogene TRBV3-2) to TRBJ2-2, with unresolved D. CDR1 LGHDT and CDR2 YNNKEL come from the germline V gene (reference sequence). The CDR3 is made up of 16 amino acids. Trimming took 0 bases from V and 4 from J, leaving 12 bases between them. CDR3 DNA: TGTGCCAGCAGCCAAGACGGCAGGTGGCTCACCGGGGAGCTGTTTTTT. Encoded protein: CASSQDGRWLTGELFF.

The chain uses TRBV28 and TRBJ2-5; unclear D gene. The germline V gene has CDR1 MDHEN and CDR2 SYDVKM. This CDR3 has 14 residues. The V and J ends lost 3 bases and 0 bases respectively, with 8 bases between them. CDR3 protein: CASSLGRNQETQYF. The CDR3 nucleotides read TGTGCCAGCAGTTTGGGCCGGAACCAAGAGACCCAGTACTTC.

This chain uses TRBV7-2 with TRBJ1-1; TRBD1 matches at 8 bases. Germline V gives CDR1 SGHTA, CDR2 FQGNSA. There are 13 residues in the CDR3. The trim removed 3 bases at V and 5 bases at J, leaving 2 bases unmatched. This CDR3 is CASSLDRVTEAFF. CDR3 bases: TGTGCCAGCAGCTTGGACAGGGTTACTGAAGCTTTCTTT.

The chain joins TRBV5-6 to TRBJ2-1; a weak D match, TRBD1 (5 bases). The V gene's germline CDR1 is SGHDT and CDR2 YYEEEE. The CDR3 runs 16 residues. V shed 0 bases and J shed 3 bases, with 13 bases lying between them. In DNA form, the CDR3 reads TGTGCCAGCAGCTTGGCCAGGCAGGGTCTCTACAATGAGCAGTTCTTC. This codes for CASSLARQGLYNEQFF.

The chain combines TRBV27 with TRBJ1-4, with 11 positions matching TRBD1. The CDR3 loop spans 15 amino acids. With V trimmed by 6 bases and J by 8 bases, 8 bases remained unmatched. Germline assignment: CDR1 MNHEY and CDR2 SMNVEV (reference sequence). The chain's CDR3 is CASRRGDRGEEKLFF. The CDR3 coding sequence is TGTGCCAGCAGGCGAGGGGACAGGGGGGAGGAAAAACTGTTTTTT.

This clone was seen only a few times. The DNA of the CDR3 is TGTGCCAGCAGCTTATACAACAGGGGGCAAACTTTCTTT. Its translation: CASSLYNRGQTFF. The chain combines TRBV5-4 with TRBJ1-1; TRBD1 matches at 9 bases. Trimming took 2 bases from V and 12 from J; bases not matched to a gene: 8. Germline V gene sequence: CDR1 SGHNT, CDR2 YYREEE (reference sequence). The CDR3 consists of 13 residues.

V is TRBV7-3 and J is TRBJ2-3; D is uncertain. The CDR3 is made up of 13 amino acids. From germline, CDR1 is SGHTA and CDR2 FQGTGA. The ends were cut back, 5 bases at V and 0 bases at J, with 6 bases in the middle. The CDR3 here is CASSPGSTDTQYF. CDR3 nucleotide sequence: TGTGCCAGCAGCCCCGGGAGCACAGATACGCAGTATTTT.

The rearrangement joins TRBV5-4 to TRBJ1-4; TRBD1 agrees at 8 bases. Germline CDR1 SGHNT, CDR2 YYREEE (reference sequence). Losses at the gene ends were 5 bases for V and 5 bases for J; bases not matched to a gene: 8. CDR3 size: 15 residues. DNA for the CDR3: TGTGCCAGCAGTGTACTAGGACAGGGAAATGAAAAACTGTTTTTT. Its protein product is CASSVLGQGNEKLFF.

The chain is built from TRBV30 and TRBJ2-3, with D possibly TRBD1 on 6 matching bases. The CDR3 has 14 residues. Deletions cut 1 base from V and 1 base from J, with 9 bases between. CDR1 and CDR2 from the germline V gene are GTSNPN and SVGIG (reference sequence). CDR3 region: CAWSGGRGTDTQYF. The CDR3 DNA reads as TGTGCCTGGAGTGGGGGGCGGGGCACAGATACGCAGTATTTT.

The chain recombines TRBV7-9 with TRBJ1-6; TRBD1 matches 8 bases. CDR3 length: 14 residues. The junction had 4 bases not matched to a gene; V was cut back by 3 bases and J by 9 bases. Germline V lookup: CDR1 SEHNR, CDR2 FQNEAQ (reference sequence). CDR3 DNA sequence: TGTGCCAGCAGCTTGACAGGGGAGCGTTCACCCCTCCACTTT. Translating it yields CASSLTGERSPLHF.

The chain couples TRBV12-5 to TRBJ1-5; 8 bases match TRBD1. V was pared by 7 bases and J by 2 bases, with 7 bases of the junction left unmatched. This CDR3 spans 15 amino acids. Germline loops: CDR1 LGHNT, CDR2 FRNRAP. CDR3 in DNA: TGTGCTAGTGCCCTAGACAGGGGTGGCAATCAGCCCCAGCATTTT. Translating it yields CASALDRGGNQPQHF.

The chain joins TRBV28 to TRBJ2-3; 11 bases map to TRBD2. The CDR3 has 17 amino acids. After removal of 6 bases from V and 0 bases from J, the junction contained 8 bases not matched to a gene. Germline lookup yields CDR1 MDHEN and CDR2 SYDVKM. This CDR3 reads CASSLGTSGASTDTQYF. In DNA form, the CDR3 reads TGTGCCAGCAGCTTGGGGACTAGCGGAGCTAGCACAGATACGCAGTATTTT.

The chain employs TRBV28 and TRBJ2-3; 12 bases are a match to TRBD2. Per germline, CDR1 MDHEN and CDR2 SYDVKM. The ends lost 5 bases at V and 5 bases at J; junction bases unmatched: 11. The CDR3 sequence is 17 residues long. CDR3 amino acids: CASSPWGPSGRVDTQYF. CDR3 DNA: TGTGCCAGCAGTCCGTGGGGGCCTAGCGGGAGGGTAGATACGCAGTATTTT.

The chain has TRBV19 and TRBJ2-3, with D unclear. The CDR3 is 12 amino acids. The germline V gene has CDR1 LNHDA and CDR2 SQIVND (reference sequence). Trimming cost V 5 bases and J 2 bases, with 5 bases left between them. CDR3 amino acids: CASSSYTDTQYF. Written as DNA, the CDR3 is TGTGCCAGTAGTTCCTACACAGATACGCAGTATTTT.

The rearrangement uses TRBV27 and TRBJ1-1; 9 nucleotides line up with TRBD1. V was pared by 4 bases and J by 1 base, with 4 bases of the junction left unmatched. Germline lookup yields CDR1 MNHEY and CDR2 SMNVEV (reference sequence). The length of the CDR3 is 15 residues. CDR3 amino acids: CASSSPDRGNTEAFF. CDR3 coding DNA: TGTGCCAGCAGTTCCCCGGACAGGGGGAACACTGAAGCTTTCTTT.